This T cell receptor beta chain emerged from a study of T-cell reconstitution after alpha-beta-depleted transplantation in children. Preparation of the TCRbeta library used unique molecular identifiers. TCRdb processed the PCR reads anew with MiXCR; each CDR3 protein has one entry. The sample consists of about 610,000 distinct CDR3 sequences, roughly a tenth of them appearing once. Germline V lookup: CDR1 LGHDT, CDR2 YNNKEL (reference sequence). Deletions cut 6 bases from V and 0 bases from J, with 15 bases between. The CDR3 is made up of 15 amino acids. The source of this sequence is a human donor who donated a stem cell graft to a child with acute myeloid leukemia. This chain connects TRBV3-1 to TRBJ2-7; no reliable D call. Sequences were derived from PBMCs from the stem cell graft donor, sampled from the stem cell graft. The CDR3 DNA reads TGTGCCAGCAGAATGGGCCCCCTTAGCTCCTACGAGCAGTACTTC. This gives the protein CASRMGPLSSYEQYF.